This TCR beta chain was retrieved from a study of a mutant IDH1 vaccine in newly diagnosed glioma. Study-wide context: Treatment recipients were about 62% male and around 40% female, and their mean age was around 40 years.

This CDR3 contains 15 residues. CDR1 is SGDLS, CDR2 YYNGEE, per germline. Trimming took off 0 bases at V and 2 bases at J, with 12 bases between the two ends. Sequenced by immunoSEQ multiplex PCR; TCRdb stores in-frame clones only, minus some. The sample contains around 50,000 clones, 86% of which appear only once. Described time point: baseline, week 1 (first vaccination visit). As to treatment: pre-vaccination baseline after standard-of-care therapy. Donors had new IDH1-mutant astrocytomas of WHO grade 3 or 4 (ATRX-lost). The sequences come from PBMCs, collected from a glioma patient treated with radiotherapy, temozolomide or both. V gene TRBV9 combines with J gene TRBJ2-7; D is undetermined. This clonotype was sampled from a man in his forties with glioma. CDR3 region: CASSVALGLTYEQYF. The CDR3 nucleotides are TGTGCCAGCAGCGTAGCACTGGGGTTGACCTACGAGCAGTACTTC.